A selection of T cell receptor beta chains follows, all from one sample in a study of blood T cell repertoires in COVID-19. Method: immunoSEQ multiplex PCR; TCRdb's copy keeps in-frame clones and lacks some. The sample holds fewer than 400,000 clones, about 91% seen once. The specimen sequenced was PBMCs or T cells enriched from blood (not recorded which). Receptors were obtained from a woman younger than 30 who had recovered from COVID-19. Each CDR3 is given with its conserved first and last residue. The order of the fields is V gene, J gene, clone size, D gene, CDR3 DNA, CDR3 protein. A D gene is named only where the DNA matches it firmly. The size of a clone is reported for some rows only, either as once, few or many, or as a class for expanded clones.

>TRBV7-9|TRBJ1-4|NA|TRBD1
TGTGCCAGCAGCTTGCGACAGGGAAGGAGTAATGAAAAACTGTTTTTT
CASSLRQGRSNEKLFF
>TRBV28|TRBJ1-4|NA|NA
TGTGCCAGCAGTTTAGTTCAGAATGAAAAACTGTTTTTT
CASSLVQNEKLFF
>TRBV18|TRBJ1-1|NA|TRBD1
TGTGCCAGCTTAGGACAGGGTAACACTGAAGCTTTCTTT
CASLGQGNTEAFF
>TRBV5-1|TRBJ2-1|NA|TRBD2
TGCGCCAGCAGCTTGGCCGTTAGCGGGAGTGGCGATGAGCAGTTCTTC
CASSLAVSGSGDEQFF
>TRBV6-5|TRBJ2-3|once|TRBD2
TGTGCCAGCAGTACGGAAGCGGGAGTTCCTCATACGCAGTATTTT
CASSTEAGVPHTQYF
>TRBV6-2/TRBV6-3|TRBJ2-5|once|TRBD2
TGTGCCAGCAGTGGGACTAGCGGGAGAGTCGGACAAGAGACCCAGTACTTC
CASSGTSGRVGQETQYF
>TRBV27|TRBJ2-1|NA|NA
TGTGCCAGCAGGCGGGATATCGGCAATGAGCAGTTCTTC
CASRRDIGNEQFF
>TRBV4-2|TRBJ2-1|NA|TRBD1
TGTGCCAGCAGCCTTCCGGGACAGGGGGCCAATGAGCAGTTCTTC
CASSLPGQGANEQFF
>TRBV18|TRBJ1-5|NA|TRBD1
TGTGCCAGCTCACCAGGGACAGGGGGTCTCAATCAGCCCCAGCATTTT
CASSPGTGGLNQPQHF
>TRBV18|TRBJ2-7|NA|TRBD2
TGTGCCAGCTCACAATCGGGGGGGCTACTCTACGAGCAGTACTTC
CASSQSGGLLYEQYF
>TRBV4-1|TRBJ2-2|once|NA
TGCGCCAGCAGCCAAGGGCCCCTCCAGGGCCCTGTTAGATCGAACACCGGGGAGCTGTTTTTT
CASSQGPLQGPVRSNTGELFF
>TRBV4-3|TRBJ2-7|NA|TRBD1
TGCGCCAGCAGCCAGGGGGGACAGGGAGTCGAGCAGTACTTC
CASSQGGQGVEQYF
>TRBV27|TRBJ2-1|once|TRBD1
TGTGCCAGCAGCCCGGGACAGGGGGCTGAGCAGTTCTTC
CASSPGQGAEQFF
>TRBV6-1|TRBJ2-1|NA|NA
TGTGCCAGCAGTGAAGCGTTGGGGGGGGCCGGGAATGAGCAGTTCTTC
CASSEALGGAGNEQFF
>TRBV2|TRBJ1-2|NA|TRBD1
TGTGCCAGCAGTTGGACAGGGGGCTACACCTTC
CASSWTGGYTF
>TRBV11-1|TRBJ1-1|NA|NA
TGTGCCAGCAGCTTAAAAGGGGCGAGGCGCACTGAAGCTTTCTTT
CASSLKGARRTEAFF
>TRBV27|TRBJ1-5|once|NA
TGTGCCAGCAGTTTTTACAATCAGCCCCAGCATTTT
CASSFYNQPQHF
>TRBV5-8|TRBJ1-2|NA|TRBD1
TGTGCCAGCAGCACGGGACAGGGGAGCGACTATGGCTACACCTTC
CASSTGQGSDYGYTF
>TRBV27|TRBJ2-1|medium-sized|NA
TGTGCCAGCAGTTTATTCTCCCTAGGCAGGGACAATGAGCAGTTCTTC
CASSLFSLGRDNEQFF